Below, 28 T cell receptor beta chains from the same sample are listed, as sequenced in a study of neurological immune-mediated disorders. Via MiXCR, TCRdb re-called the 5' RACE reads, giving one row per CDR3 protein. The profile shows around 70,000 distinct CDR3 sequences, 4.8% of them singletons. Material: PBMCs. These receptors came from a woman aged 70 to 79 with multiple sclerosis.

This clonotype showed up many times. The genes are TRBV7-6 and TRBJ1-6; TRBD1 might be the D (6 bases). Trimming removed 6 bases from V and 7 bases from J, with 10 bases in between. CDR3 length: 13 amino acids. The germline V gene has CDR1 SGHVS and CDR2 FNYEAQ. Here the CDR3 reads CASRQGTNSPLHF. As DNA, the CDR3 is TGTGCCAGCAGACAGGGAACAAATTCACCCCTCCACTTT.

This clonotype was seen repeatedly, ten times or more. The rearrangement uses TRBV5-6 and TRBJ2-7; a weak D match, TRBD1 (5 bases). This CDR3 is built from 14 residues. V was shortened by 4 bases and J by 3 bases, with 14 bases between the two germline ends. The germline V gene encodes CDR1 SGHDT and CDR2 YYEEEE. For the CDR3, the DNA is TGTGCCAGCAGCGCCGGACACTTGGACTACGAGCAGTACTTC. This translates into CASSAGHLDYEQYF.

This clonotype was counted ten times or more. This chain connects TRBV5-1 to TRBJ2-1; no reliable D call. Trimming took 1 base from V and 0 from J, leaving 8 bases between them. Germline V gives CDR1 SGHRS, CDR2 YFSETQ. This CDR3 has 15 residues. CDR3 residues: CASSLTPNSYNEQFF. The CDR3 DNA is TGCGCCAGCAGCTTGACCCCGAACTCCTACAATGAGCAGTTCTTC.

This clonotype was detected many times. CDR3 protein: CSASALAGYQETQYF. CDR3 sequence (DNA): TGCAGTGCTAGTGCACTAGCGGGATACCAAGAGACCCAGTACTTC. The chain recombines TRBV20-1 with TRBJ2-5; 10 bases are shared with TRBD2. The CDR3 extends over 15 amino acids. Germline CDR1 reads DFQATT; CDR2 reads SNEGSKA (reference sequence). The trim removed 3 bases at V and 0 bases at J, leaving 4 bases unmatched.

This clonotype showed up many times. V usage is TRBV5-1 and J usage is TRBJ2-7; D is perhaps TRBD1 or TRBD2 (5 bases each). Per the germline V gene, CDR1 is SGHRS and CDR2 is YFSETQ. The V and J ends lost 2 bases and 5 bases respectively, with 17 bases between them. The CDR3 runs to 15 residues. The CDR3 region is CASSFTGTAGNEQYF. The CDR3 DNA reads TGCGCCAGCAGCTTTACCGGGACCGCAGGTAACGAGCAGTACTTC.

At least ten counts were recorded for this clonotype. The rearrangement joins TRBV29-1 to TRBJ1-3, with a weak D call TRBD1 (5 bases). This CDR3 region has 14 residues. Trimming stripped 7 bases from V and 0 bases from J, with 13 bases between. The germline gives CDR1 SQVTM, CDR2 ANQGSEA. The DNA for the CDR3 is TGCAGCGCCGGGACTTCTAGCTCTGGAAACACCATATATTTT. Its translation is CSAGTSSSGNTIYF.

This clonotype has a count of ten or more. V gene TRBV5-1 combines with J gene TRBJ2-2; 9 bases fit TRBD1. Germline V gene sequence: CDR1 SGHRS, CDR2 YFSETQ. The CDR3 spans 15 residues. V lost 2 bases, J lost 3 bases, and 2 bases stayed unmatched. The CDR3 here is CASSFGDRDTGELFF. CDR3 DNA: TGCGCCAGCAGCTTTGGGGACAGGGACACCGGGGAGCTGTTTTTT.

This clonotype was counted at least ten times. This sequence joins TRBV7-2 and TRBJ2-3; 9 nucleotides align to TRBD2. V lost 5 bases, J lost 10 bases, and 4 bases stayed unmatched. This CDR3 has 12 amino acids. CDR1 SGHTA and CDR2 FQGNSA come from the germline V gene. CDR3 bases: TGTGCCAGCAGCCCCCGGACTAGCGCGCAGTATTTT. It encodes CASSPRTSAQYF.

This clonotype was counted at least ten times. This chain joins TRBV29-1 and TRBJ2-5; 7 bases match TRBD1. The V gene's germline CDR1 is SQVTM and CDR2 ANQGSEA. The CDR3 has 13 residues. Germline trimming cut 5 bases from V and 2 bases from J; bases unmatched to any gene: 5. DNA for the CDR3: TGCAGCGTTCACGGCAGGGGGCAAGAGACCCAGTACTTC. As protein: CSVHGRGQETQYF. Using reference TRBV29-1 and TRBJ2-5 for the parts outside the CDR3, the full variable domain is SAVISQKPSRDICQRGTSLTIQCQVDSQVTMMFWYRQQPGQSLTLIATANQGSEATYESGFVIDKFPISRPNLTFSTLTVSNMSPEDSSIYLCSVHGRGQETQYFGPGTRLLVL.

This clonotype showed up just a few times. The chain has TRBV6-5 and TRBJ2-7; D tentatively reads TRBD1 or TRBD2 (7 bases each). The CDR3 consists of 14 residues. Per the germline V gene, CDR1 is MNHEY and CDR2 is SVGAGI. The ends were cut back, 10 bases at V and 2 bases at J, with 18 bases in the middle. In nucleotides, the CDR3 is TGTGCCACCCTCAGGGGGGGTCCTCCCTACGAGCAGTACTTC. This translates into CATLRGGPPYEQYF.

The V and J genes are TRBV13 and TRBJ2-1; D is undetermined. The CDR3 has 11 amino acids. In germline, CDR1 is PRHDT, CDR2 FYEKMQ (reference sequence). Between the trimmed V and J ends, which lost 5 bases and 8 bases, there was a span of 7 bases. This chain's CDR3 is CASSISDEQFF. The CDR3 nucleotides are TGTGCCAGCAGCATTAGTGATGAGCAGTTCTTC.

This clonotype was counted at least ten times. This chain links TRBV5-1 with TRBJ1-1; D is unresolved. With 3 bases removed from V and 0 bases from J, the gap between germline ends came to 6 bases. The germline V gene has CDR1 SGHRS and CDR2 YFSETQ. The CDR3 covers 13 residues. This CDR3 is CASSSSMNTEAFF. CDR3 DNA: TGCGCCAGCAGCTCTTCCATGAACACTGAAGCTTTCTTT.

This clonotype appeared a few times. V gene TRBV20-1 combines with J gene TRBJ2-1; 7 nucleotides align to TRBD2. Per germline, CDR1 DFQATT and CDR2 SNEGSKA (reference sequence). The CDR3 consists of 16 residues. V lost 3 bases to trimming and J lost 3 bases; unmatched junction nucleotides: 11. CDR3 amino acids: CSARGRASPLYNEQFF. CDR3 nucleotides: TGCAGTGCTAGGGGGAGGGCTAGCCCACTCTACAATGAGCAGTTCTTC.

Ten or more counts support this clonotype. The chain joins TRBV20-1 to TRBJ2-5; 8 positions agree with TRBD2. CDR3 length equals 14 residues. Trimming cost V 3 bases and J 5 bases; bases outside gene matches: 8. Germline-derived CDR1 and CDR2 are DFQATT and SNEGSKA (reference sequence). The CDR3 is CSASISGSGETQYF. The CDR3 region has the DNA TGCAGTGCTAGTATAAGCGGGAGTGGTGAGACCCAGTACTTC.

This clonotype was found a few times. The rearrangement joins TRBV6-5 to TRBJ1-1; 7 nucleotides line up with TRBD1. CDR1 MNHEY and CDR2 SVGAGI come from the germline V gene. J lost 1 base, V lost 5 bases, and 7 bases had no gene match. CDR3 size: 15 residues. The CDR3 is CASSQDRWGNTEAFF. CDR3 sequence (DNA): TGTGCCAGCAGTCAGGACAGGTGGGGGAACACTGAAGCTTTCTTT.

Many counts were recorded for this clonotype. The J gene is TRBJ2-3, the V gene TRBV6-5, with 8 bases lining up with TRBD2. V shed 5 bases and J 5 bases; nucleotides not matched to a gene: 6. CDR3 length equals 14 residues. Germline CDR1 is MNHEY and CDR2 is SVGAGI. DNA of the CDR3: TGTGCCAGCAGTGTCCTGGCGGGAGGAGATACGCAGTATTTT. Protein product: CASSVLAGGDTQYF.

The sample holds many counts of this clonotype. This chain uses TRBV5-5 with TRBJ2-5; D may be TRBD1 (6 bases). The germline V gene encodes CDR1 SGHKS and CDR2 YYEKEE (reference sequence). The ends were cut back, 4 bases at V and 4 bases at J, with 14 bases in the middle. The CDR3 is 14 residues long. CDR3 residues: CASSVIRGRETQYF. The CDR3 DNA is TGTGCCAGCAGCGTGATCAGGGGTCGAGAGACCCAGTACTTC.

There are many counts of this clonotype. One end of the junction is discordant with germline, which a read error may explain. The rearrangement uses TRBV7-7 and TRBJ2-1; 8 bases agree with TRBD2. This CDR3 spans 14 amino acids. In germline, CDR1 is SSHAT, CDR2 FNYEAQ (reference sequence). CDR3 loop: CASSSNRGGSPQFF. The DNA for the CDR3 is TGTGCTAGCAGCTCCAACCGGGGGGGGAGCCCGCAGTTCTTC.

The genes are TRBV5-1 and TRBJ2-1; possible D gene TRBD2, 6 bases. The CDR3 has 15 residues. The germline V gene has CDR1 SGHRS and CDR2 YFSETQ. V was pared by 1 base and J by 4 bases, with 12 bases between. The DNA of the CDR3 is TGCGCCAGCAGCTTGTTAGCGGTAGATTACAATGAGCAGTTCTTC. Amino acid sequence: CASSLLAVDYNEQFF.

This clonotype has ten or more counts. The V gene is TRBV7-9, the J gene TRBJ2-1; 8 positions match TRBD1. In germline, CDR1 is SEHNR, CDR2 FQNEAQ (reference sequence). CDR3 size: 15 residues. The V and J ends lost 1 base and 3 bases, in that order; junction bases with no gene match: 2. The chain's CDR3 is CASSLGTGNYNEQFF. The CDR3 DNA reads as TGTGCCAGCAGCTTAGGGACAGGGAACTACAATGAGCAGTTCTTC.

In this sample, this clonotype turned up many times. The CDR3 sequence is CSAPHRGKQFF. Here the CDR3 DNA reads TGCAGTGCCCCACACAGGGGAAAGCAGTTCTTC. The V and J genes are TRBV20-1 and TRBJ2-1; 7 nucleotides agree with TRBD1. CDR1 is DFQATT and CDR2 is SNEGSKA in the germline V gene (reference sequence). The CDR3 is 11 residues long. The ends lost 6 bases at V and 11 bases at J; junction bases unmatched: 7.

This clonotype was observed at least ten times. The CDR3 DNA follows: TGTGCCAGCAGTTTCGTTCCAGGGGATGGCTACACCTTC. It yields the protein CASSFVPGDGYTF. The chain recombines TRBV27 with TRBJ1-2, with a weak D call TRBD1 (6 bases). CDR1 MNHEY and CDR2 SMNVEV come from the germline V gene (reference sequence). V shed 3 bases and J shed 6 bases, with 11 bases lying between them. The CDR3 is 13 amino acids.

This clonotype has at least ten counts. The gene calls are TRBV7-9 and TRBJ2-1; 11 positions agree with TRBD2. The V and J ends lost 5 bases and 8 bases, in that order; junction bases with no gene match: 8. The CDR3 has 15 amino acids. Germline lookup yields CDR1 SEHNR and CDR2 FQNEAQ (reference sequence). DNA for the CDR3: TGTGCCAGCAGCCCTATGGAACTAGCGGGAGATGAGCAGTTCTTC. Translated: CASSPMELAGDEQFF.

This clonotype was counted at least ten times. The CDR3 is CSATEFNYGYTF. The CDR3 DNA follows: TGCAGTGCTACAGAGTTTAACTATGGCTACACCTTC. The rearrangement uses TRBV20-1 and TRBJ1-2; no clear D. CDR1 and CDR2 from the germline V gene are DFQATT and SNEGSKA (reference sequence). V gave up 4 bases and J gave up 1 base, with 7 bases separating them. The CDR3 runs 12 residues.

The chain is built from TRBV7-9 and TRBJ2-5, with D perhaps matching TRBD1 or TRBD2 (5 bases each). The germline CDR1 and CDR2 sequences are SEHNR and FQNEAQ (reference sequence). Trimming removed 10 bases from V and 3 bases from J, with 15 bases in between. There are 13 residues in the CDR3. CDR3 region: CAIGAEGKETQYF. The CDR3 DNA is TGTGCCATAGGGGCTGAGGGGAAAGAGACCCAGTACTTC.

The sample holds many counts of this clonotype. J is TRBJ1-2 and V is TRBV20-1, with 10 positions matching TRBD1. The junction had 9 bases not matched to a gene; V was cut back by 5 bases and J by 3 bases. The CDR3 consists of 15 residues. From germline, CDR1 is DFQATT and CDR2 SNEGSKA (reference sequence). The CDR3 DNA reads as TGCAGTGCTCTACGGGACAGGGGTTTGGACTATGGCTACACCTTC. Protein: CSALRDRGLDYGYTF.

The sample holds a few counts of this clonotype. The chain has TRBV20-1 and TRBJ1-5, with D unresolved. The germline V and J ends were trimmed by 0 bases and 4 bases, with 16 bases remaining between them. The CDR3 length is 16 residues. Germline loops: CDR1 DFQATT, CDR2 SNEGSKA (reference sequence). The CDR3 region has the DNA TGCAGTGCTAGAGATCTTCACGGACGAGCAAATCAGCCCCAGCATTTT. Its protein is CSARDLHGRANQPQHF.

The sample holds many counts of this clonotype. The chain is built from TRBV20-1 and TRBJ2-1; perhaps TRBD2 as D (5 bases). There are 13 residues in the CDR3. The germline CDR1 and CDR2 sequences are DFQATT and SNEGSKA (reference sequence). Trimming took 6 bases from V and 7 from J, leaving 16 bases between them. Here the CDR3 reads CSAGGQRENEQFF. CDR3 coding DNA: TGCAGTGCCGGAGGTCAGCGAGAAAATGAGCAGTTCTTC.